The clone carrying this TCR beta chain was seen once. Germline V gives CDR1 SGHRS, CDR2 YFSETQ. The CDR3 totals 16 residues. Trimming at V came to 1 base and at J to 6 bases, leaving 12 bases not matched to a gene. As originally analysed: Reference gene primer amplification yielded estimated nucleated cell counts. This table comes from immunoSEQ multiplex PCR, and its TCRdb copy is limited to in-frame clones, with some not included. Clone size and the V and J calls come from that table; the DNA yielded D and trimming. The table has under 250,000 clones, roughly 88% seen once; the top ten hold 13%. The sample belongs to a study of blood T cell repertoires in COVID-19. Study as a whole: Sites in the United States, Italy and Spain provided acute and convalescent COVID-19 samples.

Source material: peripheral blood. The chain joins TRBV5-1 to TRBJ1-1, with 7 nucleotides matching TRBD1. The TCR comes from a human donor in a cohort sampled during active COVID-19. The CDR3 DNA follows: TGCGCCAGCAGCTTGATGGCAGGGGGGACCTTGGCTGAAGCTTTCTTT. The encoded protein is CASSLMAGGTLAEAFF.